The rows below give T cell receptor beta chains drawn from one sample of a study of blood T cell repertoires in COVID-19. The repertoire was sequenced with immunoSEQ multiplex PCR; TCRdb's copy has only in-frame clones and lacks some. The sample holds some 280,000 clones; around 90% are singletons and the top ten take less than 0.95%. What was sequenced was peripheral blood. The origin of the receptors is a woman aged 40 to 50 who had recovered from COVID-19. CDR3s include the opening cysteine and the closing phenylalanine or tryptophan. The order of the fields is CDR3 protein, CDR3 DNA, clone size, D gene, V gene, J gene. D genes are given only for firm matches. Clone size, where shown, is once, few, many, or a class for clones that have expanded.

cdr3_aa: CASSKASGNTDTQYF
cdr3_nt: TGTGCCAGCAGCAAGGCTAGCGGAAACACAGATACGCAGTATTTT
clone_size: -
d_call: TRBD2
v_call: TRBV7-8
j_call: TRBJ2-3

cdr3_aa: CASSWTPGGELFF
cdr3_nt: TGTGCCAGCAGCTGGACTCCTGGCGGGGAGCTGTTTTTT
clone_size: -
d_call: -
v_call: TRBV11-3
j_call: TRBJ2-2

cdr3_aa: CASSLGKAGPKVNEKLFF
cdr3_nt: TGCGCCAGCAGCTTGGGGAAAGCGGGACCGAAAGTGAATGAAAAACTGTTTTTT
clone_size: -
d_call: -
v_call: TRBV5-1
j_call: TRBJ1-4

cdr3_aa: CASSTWAGRLYSNQPQHF
cdr3_nt: TGTGCCAGTAGTACCTGGGCAGGGAGGCTGTATAGCAATCAGCCCCAGCATTTT
clone_size: -
d_call: -
v_call: TRBV19
j_call: TRBJ1-5

cdr3_aa: CASSLTRQPPPGAQYF
cdr3_nt: TGTGCCAGCAGCTTGACCCGACAACCGCCCCCCGGGGCGCAGTATTTT
clone_size: once
d_call: -
v_call: TRBV7-8
j_call: TRBJ2-3

cdr3_aa: CASSPGQGPNYGYTF
cdr3_nt: TGTGCCAGCAGCCCCGGTCAGGGGCCTAACTATGGCTACACCTTC
clone_size: -
d_call: -
v_call: TRBV7-2
j_call: TRBJ1-2

cdr3_aa: CASSPDWGGEYNEQFF
cdr3_nt: TGTGCCAGTAGTCCGGACTGGGGGGGGGAGTACAATGAGCAGTTCTTC
clone_size: -
d_call: TRBD2
v_call: TRBV19
j_call: TRBJ2-1

cdr3_aa: CASREAGGLGEQYF
cdr3_nt: TGTGCCAGCAGAGAAGCGGGAGGTCTGGGCGAGCAGTACTTC
clone_size: -
d_call: TRBD2
v_call: TRBV6-1
j_call: TRBJ2-7

cdr3_aa: CATSRPSYAGEVTDTQYF
cdr3_nt: TGTGCCACCAGCAGACCCAGTTATGCGGGAGAAGTCACAGATACGCAGTATTTT
clone_size: -
d_call: TRBD2
v_call: TRBV15
j_call: TRBJ2-3

cdr3_aa: CASSLLFGNSGTGFGKLFF
cdr3_nt: TGTGCCAGCAGCTTATTGTTCGGGAATTCTGGGACAGGCTTTGGGAAACTGTTTTTT
clone_size: -
d_call: TRBD1
v_call: TRBV11-2
j_call: TRBJ1-4

cdr3_aa: CASSFGGTREETQYF
cdr3_nt: TGTGCCAGCAGCTTCGGCGGGACCAGGGAAGAGACCCAGTACTTC
clone_size: -
d_call: -
v_call: TRBV11-1
j_call: TRBJ2-5

cdr3_aa: CASSYRERGEQYF
cdr3_nt: TGTGCCAGCAGCTACAGGGAGAGGGGCGAGCAGTACTTC
clone_size: many
d_call: -
v_call: TRBV7-8
j_call: TRBJ2-7

cdr3_aa: CASSLLDRDNQPQHF
cdr3_nt: TGTGCCAGCAGTCTCCTTGACAGGGACAATCAGCCCCAGCATTTT
clone_size: -
d_call: TRBD1
v_call: TRBV28
j_call: TRBJ1-5

cdr3_aa: CASSLAGTSSTDTQYF
cdr3_nt: TGCGCCAGCAGCTTGGCCGGGACTTCTAGCACAGATACGCAGTATTTT
clone_size: -
d_call: -
v_call: TRBV5-1
j_call: TRBJ2-3

cdr3_aa: CASSDAPRQLYGYTF
cdr3_nt: TGTGCCAGCAGCGACGCTCCCCGACAGCTCTATGGCTACACCTTC
clone_size: -
d_call: -
v_call: TRBV5-5
j_call: TRBJ1-2

cdr3_aa: CASSQVKTGTGINTQYF
cdr3_nt: TGTGCCAGCAGCCAAGTCAAAACCGGGACAGGGATAAATACGCAGTATTTT
clone_size: -
d_call: TRBD1
v_call: TRBV14
j_call: TRBJ2-3

cdr3_aa: CASSRETSTDTYEQYF
cdr3_nt: TGTGCCAGTAGTAGAGAAACATCGACTGATACCTACGAGCAGTACTTC
clone_size: once
d_call: -
v_call: TRBV19
j_call: TRBJ2-7

cdr3_aa: CASSLGVGVLFF
cdr3_nt: TGTGCCAGCAGCCTCGGTGTCGGAGTGCTGTTTTTT
clone_size: few
d_call: -
v_call: TRBV16
j_call: TRBJ2-2

cdr3_aa: CASSLSLGAYEQFF
cdr3_nt: TGTGCCAGCAGTTTATCCCTTGGGGCATACGAGCAGTTCTTC
clone_size: -
d_call: -
v_call: TRBV27
j_call: TRBJ2-1

cdr3_aa: CASSLSGTPGTQYF
cdr3_nt: TGTGCCAGTAGTCTTAGCGGGACCCCGGGTACGCAGTATTTT
clone_size: -
d_call: TRBD2
v_call: TRBV19
j_call: TRBJ2-3

cdr3_aa: CASTKGGGTEAFF
cdr3_nt: TGTGCCAGCACCAAGGGGGGGGGCACTGAAGCTTTCTTT
clone_size: -
d_call: -
v_call: TRBV7-9
j_call: TRBJ1-1

cdr3_aa: CASAKRGNQPQHF
cdr3_nt: TGTGCCTCCGCCAAGCGGGGCAATCAGCCCCAGCATTTT
clone_size: -
d_call: -
v_call: TRBV27
j_call: TRBJ1-5

cdr3_aa: CASSPTGNTEAFF
cdr3_nt: TGTGCCAGCTCACCAACCGGGAACACTGAAGCTTTCTTT
clone_size: -
d_call: -
v_call: TRBV18
j_call: TRBJ1-1

cdr3_aa: CASSRSALNNEQFF
cdr3_nt: TGCGCCAGCAGCCGGTCAGCGCTGAACAATGAGCAGTTCTTC
clone_size: -
d_call: -
v_call: TRBV4-1
j_call: TRBJ2-1

cdr3_aa: CASSGGRGVTEAFF
cdr3_nt: TGTGCCAGCAGCGGCGGGAGGGGTGTCACTGAAGCTTTCTTT
clone_size: -
d_call: -
v_call: TRBV5-6
j_call: TRBJ1-1

cdr3_aa: CASSPRQNINYGYTF
cdr3_nt: TGTGCCAGCAGCCCACGACAGAATATTAACTATGGCTACACCTTC
clone_size: -
d_call: -
v_call: TRBV9
j_call: TRBJ1-2

cdr3_aa: CASSEDRGADTQYF
cdr3_nt: TGTGCCAGTAGCGAGGACAGGGGAGCAGATACGCAGTATTTT
clone_size: once
d_call: TRBD1
v_call: TRBV19
j_call: TRBJ2-3

cdr3_aa: CASRLAPSSYNEQFF
cdr3_nt: TGTGCCAGCAGGCTAGCGCCAAGCTCCTACAATGAGCAGTTCTTC
clone_size: -
d_call: -
v_call: TRBV6-5
j_call: TRBJ2-1

cdr3_aa: CASSLKLDRGGGSYEQYF
cdr3_nt: TGTGCCAGCAGTCTCAAATTGGACAGGGGAGGGGGGTCCTACGAGCAGTACTTC
clone_size: -
d_call: TRBD1
v_call: TRBV27
j_call: TRBJ2-7

cdr3_aa: CASSPTGGETQYF
cdr3_nt: TGTGCCAGCTCACCAACGGGGGGAGAGACCCAGTACTTC
clone_size: -
d_call: TRBD2
v_call: TRBV18
j_call: TRBJ2-5

cdr3_aa: CASSSGGGSTDTQYF
cdr3_nt: TGCGCCAGCAGCTCGGGGGGCGGTAGCACAGATACGCAGTATTTT
clone_size: once
d_call: -
v_call: TRBV5-1
j_call: TRBJ2-3

cdr3_aa: CASSALNLAEYNEQFF
cdr3_nt: TGTGCCAGCAGCGCCCTAAACCTAGCAGAATACAATGAGCAGTTCTTC
clone_size: -
d_call: -
v_call: TRBV9
j_call: TRBJ2-1

cdr3_aa: CASSSDSDLLTYEQYF
cdr3_nt: TGCGCCAGCAGCTCGGACTCTGACTTGTTGACCTACGAGCAGTACTTC
clone_size: -
d_call: -
v_call: TRBV5-1
j_call: TRBJ2-7

cdr3_aa: CASSGIRGQGYTGELFF
cdr3_nt: TGTGCCAGCAGTGGGATTAGGGGACAGGGGTACACCGGGGAGCTGTTTTTT
clone_size: -
d_call: TRBD1
v_call: TRBV6-1
j_call: TRBJ2-2

cdr3_aa: CASQGSSYGYTF
cdr3_nt: TGTGCCAGTCAGGGATCCTCCTATGGCTACACCTTC
clone_size: -
d_call: -
v_call: TRBV12-3/TRBV12-4
j_call: TRBJ1-2

cdr3_aa: CSANGFNEQFF
cdr3_nt: TGCAGTGCTAATGGCTTCAATGAGCAGTTCTTC
clone_size: once
d_call: -
v_call: TRBV20-1
j_call: TRBJ2-1

cdr3_aa: CASSTPGTSTPYNEQFF
cdr3_nt: TGTGCCAGCAGCACCCCCGGGACTAGCACTCCCTACAATGAGCAGTTCTTC
clone_size: few
d_call: TRBD2
v_call: TRBV9
j_call: TRBJ2-1

cdr3_aa: CATSRDPTGGGHEQYF
cdr3_nt: TGTGCCACCAGCAGAGACCCGACAGGGGGGGGCCACGAGCAGTACTTC
clone_size: -
d_call: TRBD1
v_call: TRBV15
j_call: TRBJ2-7

cdr3_aa: CASSDPPDSRQETQYF
cdr3_nt: TGTGCCAGCAGCGACCCGCCGGACAGTAGGCAAGAGACCCAGTACTTC
clone_size: once
d_call: -
v_call: TRBV9
j_call: TRBJ2-5

cdr3_aa: CASSTLAVDNEQFF
cdr3_nt: TGTGCCAGTAGTACGCTAGCGGTGGACAATGAGCAGTTCTTC
clone_size: -
d_call: TRBD2
v_call: TRBV19
j_call: TRBJ2-1

cdr3_aa: CASIRMSGSNEQFF
cdr3_nt: TGTGCCAGCATTAGAATGAGCGGGAGTAATGAGCAGTTCTTC
clone_size: -
d_call: TRBD2
v_call: TRBV6-5
j_call: TRBJ2-1

cdr3_aa: CASSQDFLLRGGDNSPLHF
cdr3_nt: TGCGCCAGCAGCCAAGATTTCCTACTTCGGGGGGGGGATAATTCACCCCTCCACTTT
clone_size: once
d_call: -
v_call: TRBV4-1
j_call: TRBJ1-6

cdr3_aa: CATSGIIAGGTNNEQFF
cdr3_nt: TGTGCCACCAGCGGGATCATAGCGGGAGGGACTAACAATGAGCAGTTCTTC
clone_size: -
d_call: TRBD2
v_call: TRBV15
j_call: TRBJ2-1

cdr3_aa: CASSVGGTGVNEQYF
cdr3_nt: TGTGCCAGCAGCGTAGGGGGGACAGGGGTTAACGAGCAGTACTTC
clone_size: -
d_call: TRBD1
v_call: TRBV9
j_call: TRBJ2-7

cdr3_aa: CASSQAATGGSPLHF
cdr3_nt: TGTGCCAGCAGCCAAGCCGCGACAGGCGGATCACCCCTCCACTTT
clone_size: -
d_call: -
v_call: TRBV14
j_call: TRBJ1-6

cdr3_aa: CASSPGLAGPGSYNEQFF
cdr3_nt: TGTGCCAGCTCACCCGGGCTAGCGGGGCCCGGCTCCTACAATGAGCAGTTCTTC
clone_size: -
d_call: TRBD2
v_call: TRBV18
j_call: TRBJ2-1

cdr3_aa: CASSPTSGLRWGGYTF
cdr3_nt: TGTGCCAGCAGTCCAACGTCCGGACTTAGATGGGGTGGCTACACCTTC
clone_size: -
d_call: -
v_call: TRBV28
j_call: TRBJ1-2

cdr3_aa: CASSQVVDSAYEQYF
cdr3_nt: TGTGCCAGCAGCCAAGTAGTGGACAGCGCCTACGAGCAGTACTTC
clone_size: -
d_call: -
v_call: TRBV3-1/TRBV3-2
j_call: TRBJ2-7

cdr3_aa: CASRGRNDYGYTF
cdr3_nt: TGTGCCTCCCGAGGGCGAAACGACTATGGCTACACCTTC
clone_size: -
d_call: -
v_call: TRBV19
j_call: TRBJ1-2

cdr3_aa: CASSLDPGQGLTFF
cdr3_nt: TGTGCCAGCAGCTTAGATCCGGGGCAGGGGCTAACTTTCTTT
clone_size: -
d_call: -
v_call: TRBV11-2
j_call: TRBJ1-1

cdr3_aa: CASSRPGLAGLNEQFF
cdr3_nt: TGTGCCAGTAGCCGGCCGGGACTAGCGGGTCTCAATGAGCAGTTCTTC
clone_size: -
d_call: TRBD2
v_call: TRBV19
j_call: TRBJ2-1

cdr3_aa: CASSLGSGPYNEQFF
cdr3_nt: TGTGCCAGCAGTTTAGGTAGCGGGCCCTACAATGAGCAGTTCTTC
clone_size: -
d_call: TRBD2
v_call: TRBV27
j_call: TRBJ2-1

cdr3_aa: CASSLGQGAGWVTEAFF
cdr3_nt: TGTGCCAGCAGCTTAGGGCAGGGGGCGGGTTGGGTCACTGAAGCTTTCTTT
clone_size: -
d_call: TRBD1
v_call: TRBV7-8
j_call: TRBJ1-1

cdr3_aa: CASSPTTGANYGYTF
cdr3_nt: TGTGCCAGCTCACCAACCACAGGGGCGAACTATGGCTACACCTTC
clone_size: -
d_call: TRBD1
v_call: TRBV18
j_call: TRBJ1-2

cdr3_aa: CASSWPGQGWKEQYF
cdr3_nt: TGTGCCAGCAGTTGGCCGGGACAGGGATGGAAAGAGCAGTACTTC
clone_size: -
d_call: TRBD1
v_call: TRBV5-4
j_call: TRBJ2-7

cdr3_aa: CASSWRTGNTEAFF
cdr3_nt: TGTGCCAGCAGCTGGCGGACAGGGAACACTGAAGCTTTCTTT
clone_size: -
d_call: TRBD1
v_call: TRBV5-8
j_call: TRBJ1-1

cdr3_aa: CAISTGMGDTQYF
cdr3_nt: TGTGCCATCAGTACAGGGATGGGAGATACGCAGTATTTT
clone_size: -
d_call: -
v_call: TRBV10-3
j_call: TRBJ2-3

cdr3_aa: CASSLQGGTEAFF
cdr3_nt: TGTGCCAGCAGTTTGCAGGGGGGCACTGAAGCTTTCTTT
clone_size: -
d_call: TRBD1
v_call: TRBV12-3/TRBV12-4
j_call: TRBJ1-1

cdr3_aa: CASSVARGSNEQFF
cdr3_nt: TGTGCCAGCAGCGTAGCCAGAGGGTCCAATGAGCAGTTCTTC
clone_size: -
d_call: -
v_call: TRBV9
j_call: TRBJ2-1